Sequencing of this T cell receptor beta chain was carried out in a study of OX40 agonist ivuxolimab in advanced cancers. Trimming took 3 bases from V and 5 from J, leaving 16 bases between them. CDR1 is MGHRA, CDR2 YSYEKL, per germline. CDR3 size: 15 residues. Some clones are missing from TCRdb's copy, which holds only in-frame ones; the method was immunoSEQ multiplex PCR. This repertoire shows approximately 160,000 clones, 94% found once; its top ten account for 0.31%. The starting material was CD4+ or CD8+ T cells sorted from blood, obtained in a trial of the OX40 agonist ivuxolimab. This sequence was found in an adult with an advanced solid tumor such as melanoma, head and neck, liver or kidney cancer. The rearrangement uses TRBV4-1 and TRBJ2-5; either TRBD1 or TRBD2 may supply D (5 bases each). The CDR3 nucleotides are TGCGCCAGCAGCCATCAAGACAGCGGTCGGGAGACCCAGTACTTC. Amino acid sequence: CASSHQDSGRETQYF.